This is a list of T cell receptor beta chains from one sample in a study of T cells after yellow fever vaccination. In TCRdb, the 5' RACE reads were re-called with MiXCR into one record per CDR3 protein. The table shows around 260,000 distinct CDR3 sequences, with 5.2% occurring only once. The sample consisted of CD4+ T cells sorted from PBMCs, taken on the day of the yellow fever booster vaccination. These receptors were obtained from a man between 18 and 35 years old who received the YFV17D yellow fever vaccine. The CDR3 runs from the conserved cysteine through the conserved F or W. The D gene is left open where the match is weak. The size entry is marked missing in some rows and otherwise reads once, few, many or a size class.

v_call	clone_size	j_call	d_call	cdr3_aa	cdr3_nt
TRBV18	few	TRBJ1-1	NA	CASSRTDANTEAFF	TGTGCCAGCTCACGGACGGACGCGAACACTGAAGCTTTCTTT
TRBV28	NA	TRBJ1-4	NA	CASSLGSKEKLFF	TGTGCCAGCAGTTTGGGTTCGAAGGAAAAACTGTTTTTT
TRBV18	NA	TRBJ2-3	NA	CASSPRDSSDTQYF	TGTGCCAGCTCACCCCGGGACTCCTCAGATACGCAGTATTTT
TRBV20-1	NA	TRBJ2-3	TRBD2	CSALSGGPDTDTQYF	TGCAGTGCCCTGAGCGGGGGCCCAGACACAGATACGCAGTATTTT
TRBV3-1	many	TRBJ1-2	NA	CASSQQGSYGYTF	TGTGCCAGCAGTCAGCAGGGAAGCTATGGCTACACCTTC
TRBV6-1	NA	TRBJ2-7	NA	CASSLTGQLYEQYF	TGTGCCAGCAGTCTTACCGGACAACTGTACGAGCAGTACTTC
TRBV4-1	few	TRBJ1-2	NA	CASSQEGTGYTF	TGCGCCAGCAGCCAAGAAGGGACTGGCTACACCTTC
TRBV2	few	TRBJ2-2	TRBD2	CASASAGLAGGLTGELFF	TGTGCCAGCGCCTCCGCAGGACTAGCGGGGGGGCTAACCGGGGAGCTGTTTTTT
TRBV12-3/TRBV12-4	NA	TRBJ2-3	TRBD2	CASSLGSLAGGRDTQYF	TGTGCCAGCAGTTTGGGCTCCCTAGCGGGGGGGCGAGATACGCAGTATTTT
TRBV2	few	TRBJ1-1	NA	CASSTEFNTEAFF	TGTGCCAGCTCAACAGAGTTCAACACTGAAGCTTTCTTT
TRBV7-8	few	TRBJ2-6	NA	CASSMSFPPGANVLTF	TGTGCCAGCAGCATGTCGTTCCCCCCTGGGGCCAACGTCCTGACTTTC
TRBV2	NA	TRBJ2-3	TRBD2	CASSGLAGIPTDTQYF	TGTGCCAGCAGCGGGCTAGCGGGGATTCCAACAGATACGCAGTATTTT
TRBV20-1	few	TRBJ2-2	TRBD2	CSAGPRGGGATGELFF	TGCAGTGCTGGCCCGCGTGGCGGGGGGGCGACCGGGGAGCTGTTTTTT
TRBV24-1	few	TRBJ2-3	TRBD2	CATSDPRPGGGASTDTQYF	TGTGCCACCAGTGATCCGCGGCCTGGCGGGGGGGCTAGCACAGATACGCAGTATTTT
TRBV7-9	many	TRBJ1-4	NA	CASSDTNEKLFF	TGTGCCAGCAGCGATACTAATGAAAAACTGTTTTTT
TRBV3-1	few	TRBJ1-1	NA	CASSHYGGNTEAFF	TGTGCCAGCAGCCATTATGGGGGTAACACTGAAGCTTTCTTT
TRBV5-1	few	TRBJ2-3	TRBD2	CASSLWLAGDGDTQYF	TGCGCCAGCAGCTTGTGGCTAGCGGGGGACGGTGATACGCAGTATTTT
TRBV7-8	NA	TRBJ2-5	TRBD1	CASSSNTGDETQYF	TGTGCCAGCAGCTCGAATACAGGGGACGAGACCCAGTACTTC
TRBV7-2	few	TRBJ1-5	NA	CASSSGTSGHPQHF	TGTGCCAGCAGCTCCGGGACCTCGGGTCATCCCCAGCATTTT
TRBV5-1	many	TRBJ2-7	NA	CASSLRRGHEQYF	TGCGCCAGCAGCTTGCGGAGGGGACACGAGCAGTACTTC
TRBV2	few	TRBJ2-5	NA	CASSSESRETQYF	TGTGCCAGCAGTTCAGAATCACGGGAGACCCAGTACTTC